This T cell receptor (beta chain) was sequenced for a study of T cells in Graves' hyperthyroidism and ophthalmopathy. On the study more broadly: The blood sample was taken at first diagnosis, before treatment began. Findings and limits, study-wide: Before onset, by a median of around six months, the model predicted ophthalmopathy. Most thyroid clonotypes expanded above 0.001 were also detected in blood.

With regard to this clonotype: No antigen is known for it.

A patient was excluded if there was uncontrolled infection, other autoimmune disease, pregnancy or lactation. From germline, CDR1 is MDHEN and CDR2 SYDVKM. The CDR3 has 15 amino acids. Trimming removed 5 bases from V and 5 bases from J, with 16 bases in between. RNA transcripts gave rise to amplified TCR beta CDR3 regions. The HTBI primer set drove a first-round RT-PCR of the TCR CDR3. TCRdb reprocessed the multiplex PCR reads via MiXCR and lists one record per CDR3 protein. The sample records 450,000 to 600,000 distinct CDR3 sequences, around 13% being singletons. This receptor was obtained from a woman in her thirties or forties with Graves' hyperthyroidism. The chain is built from TRBV28 and TRBJ2-1; D might be TRBD1 (5 bases). Sequenced: blood. The CDR3 loop is CASSKTDTRNNEQFF. The CDR3, as DNA: TGTGCCAGCAGTAAGACGGACACAAGGAACAATGAGCAGTTCTTC.